This T cell receptor beta chain is from a study of T cell changes during pregnancy in multiple sclerosis. Germline V gene sequence: CDR1 SGHTA, CDR2 FQGNSA. Trimming took off 5 bases at V and 1 base at J, with 12 bases between the two ends. The CDR3 has 16 amino acids. Clones were sequenced by immunoSEQ multiplex PCR, and TCRdb holds only the in-frame ones, with some missing. The data hold under 100,000 clones, with 85% to 95% observed a single time. This TCR was recovered from a female donor in good health, enrolled as a control in a pregnancy study. The chain uses TRBV7-2 and TRBJ1-6; D may be TRBD1 (6 bases). The material sequenced was peripheral blood, taken in the first trimester of pregnancy. This chain's CDR3 is CASSTRGTSYNSPLHF. The CDR3 DNA follows: TGTGCCAGCAGCACCAGGGGAACTTCCTATAATTCACCCCTCCACTTT.